This TCR beta chain was retrieved from a study of T cell responses to AZD1222 COVID-19 vaccine. Overall study results and limits: Repertoires in all cases were sampled only once the peak T cell response had passed. Spike-specific TCR breadth and depth rose after two AZD1222 doses. White British donors predominated, females outnumbered males, and clonal diversity was possibly underestimated.

In regard to this clone: The antigen is undetermined.

This CDR3 region has 15 residues. V was shortened by 5 bases and J by 1 base, with 12 bases between the two germline ends. The germline V gene encodes CDR1 SGHTA and CDR2 FQGNSA. Second-dose intervals near 4 or 12 weeks were combined. Generated by immunoSEQ multiplex PCR, the TCRdb table keeps only in-frame clones and is missing some. The repertoire consists of some 190,000 clones, with around 90% occurring once and the leading ten covering around 2%. This receptor was taken from an adult who received the AZD1222 COVID-19 vaccine. The chain employs TRBV7-2 and TRBJ1-5; D remains ambiguous. The source material was peripheral blood, sampled 28 days after the second AZD1222 dose. CDR3 nucleotide sequence: TGTGCCAGCAGCGCAGGCATGGGGAGCAATCAGCCCCAGCATTTT. This sequence encodes CASSAGMGSNQPQHF.